This is a list of T cell receptor beta chains from one sample in a study of control samples from healthy donors and cancer patients. The method was immunoSEQ multiplex PCR; TCRdb's version includes in-frame clones alone and lacks a portion of them. The sample includes about 73,000 clones, about 95% of them seen just once. The sequenced sample consisted of blood. The receptor source for this set is a woman between 35 and 50 years old in good health. Both conserved end residues are part of each CDR3. D genes are given only for firm matches. Only part of the rows carry a size: once, few, many, or a class if the clone is expanded.

>TRBJ2-2|TRBD1|TRBV7-2|NA
TGTGCCAGCAGCTTTGTAAAGGGGGCGAGCACCGGGGAGCTGTTTTTT
CASSFVKGASTGELFF
>TRBJ2-3|NA|TRBV7-8|once
TGTGCCAGCAGCTTACAGGGCCGTTGGGATACGCAGTATTTT
CASSLQGRWDTQYF
>TRBJ2-7|NA|TRBV5-8|NA
TGTGCCAGCAGCCTCCTCCAGGGCGACGAAGACGAGCAGTACTTC
CASSLLQGDEDEQYF
>TRBJ2-2|NA|TRBV10-3|NA
TGTGCCATCAGTGAGTCGCTAGGACTGACCGGGGAGCTGTTTTTT
CAISESLGLTGELFF
>TRBJ2-7|NA|TRBV2|NA
TGTGCCAGCAGTGAAAGGGACGCAGGGGCATACGAGCAGTACTTC
CASSERDAGAYEQYF
>TRBJ1-5|TRBD1|TRBV7-9|NA
TGTGCCAGCAGCTTATATGGGACAGATCAGCCCCAGCATTTT
CASSLYGTDQPQHF
>TRBJ2-7|TRBD1|TRBV5-1|NA
TGCGCCAGCAGCCCGGAACAGGGGATGGCACGCTACGAGCAGTACTTC
CASSPEQGMARYEQYF
>TRBJ2-3|NA|TRBV9|NA
TGTGCCAGCAGCGCGAACCTATGGGACGGTGACACAGATACGCAGTATTTT
CASSANLWDGDTDTQYF
>TRBJ2-2|TRBD2|TRBV4-3|NA
TGCGCCAGCAGCCAAGATCCTGCGGGGGGGGCCGGGGAGCTGTTTTTT
CASSQDPAGGAGELFF
>TRBJ1-2|NA|TRBV7-9|NA
TGTGCCAGCAGCTTAAATATGTTTAGCGGCTACACCTTC
CASSLNMFSGYTF
>TRBJ2-5|TRBD2|TRBV5-8|once
TGTGCCAGCAGCCCAGGGGCGGGGGGCCAAGAGACCCAGTACTTC
CASSPGAGGQETQYF
>TRBJ1-2|TRBD1|TRBV6-6|NA
TGTGCCAGCAGTCCCCGGGACAGGAGTCCTATCAGGTATGGCTACACCTTC
CASSPRDRSPIRYGYTF
>TRBJ2-1|NA|TRBV9|NA
TGTGCCAGCAGCGTAGCGGGGGACGGTTACTACAATGAGCAGTTCTTC
CASSVAGDGYYNEQFF
>TRBJ2-7|TRBD2|TRBV27|once
TGTGCCAGCAGTGAAGCCCGTGGGGTAGCGGGGGGGTACGAGCAGTACTTC
CASSEARGVAGGYEQYF
>TRBJ1-1|NA|TRBV27|NA
TGTGCCAGCAGTCCTCGACAGGAGCTAAGTGCTGAAGCTTTCTTT
CASSPRQELSAEAFF
>TRBJ1-3|NA|TRBV5-4|NA
TGTGCCAGCAGCTTAGCTGGAAACACCATATATTTT
CASSLAGNTIYF
>TRBJ2-5|TRBD1|TRBV18|NA
TGTGCCAGCTCTGATACAGGGGGAGAGACCCAGTACTTC
CASSDTGGETQYF
>TRBJ1-2|NA|TRBV29-1|NA
TGCAGCGTTGAATCCTTTCGGGAACAATCTAACTATGGCTACACCTTC
CSVESFREQSNYGYTF
>TRBJ2-5|TRBD2|TRBV6-1|NA
TGTGCCAGCAGTGAAACTAGCGGGGGAGGAGAGACCCAGTACTTC
CASSETSGGGETQYF
>TRBJ1-1|NA|TRBV27|NA
TGTGCCAGCAGTTACTCCGGACGGGTCGGGACTGAAGCTTTCTTT
CASSYSGRVGTEAFF
>TRBJ2-7|NA|TRBV24-1|NA
TGTGCCACCAGTGATCCTGCCGGGGGCGAGCAGTACTTC
CATSDPAGGEQYF
>TRBJ2-5|NA|TRBV14|NA
TGTGCCAGCAGCCAAGTGACGGGGGTACGAGAGACCCAGTACTTC
CASSQVTGVRETQYF
>TRBJ2-2|NA|TRBV6-1|NA
TGTGCCAGCAGTGACAGGGCCGGGGAGCTGTTTTTT
CASSDRAGELFF
>TRBJ2-3|TRBD1|TRBV20-1|NA
TGCAGTGCTAGTTGGGGAAGGAGAGTACAGACAGGGCCAGATACGCAGTATTTT
CSASWGRRVQTGPDTQYF
>TRBJ2-6|NA|TRBV28|once
TGTGCCAGCAGTTTATTAACCGGGGCCAACGTCCTGACTTTC
CASSLLTGANVLTF
>TRBJ1-3|NA|TRBV5-1|NA
TGCGCCAGCAGCTTAGGCAGCTCTGGAAACACCATATATTTT
CASSLGSSGNTIYF
>TRBJ1-5|NA|TRBV3-1/TRBV3-2|NA
TGTGCCAGCAGCCAAGAGGGGATAGGACAGCCCCAGCATTTT
CASSQEGIGQPQHF
>TRBJ1-5|NA|TRBV5-5|NA
TGTGCCAGCAGCTCCTCTCCGGGCCGCAATCAGCCCCAGCATTTT
CASSSSPGRNQPQHF